This is a list of T cell receptor beta chains from one sample in a study of T cells in Graves' hyperthyroidism and ophthalmopathy. TCRdb reprocessed the multiplex PCR reads via MiXCR and lists one record per CDR3 protein. Among roughly 740,000 distinct CDR3 sequences, around 17% were seen once, and the ten largest hold roughly 8%. Sequences were obtained from blood. The source is a man between 18 and 29 years old with Graves' hyperthyroidism. Each CDR3 is given with its conserved first and last residue. D genes are given only for firm matches. Size is stated for part of the rows, as once, few or many counts, or as a class when the clone is expanded.

v_gene,j_gene,abundance,d_gene,CDR3aa,CDR3nt
TRBV7-2,TRBJ2-7,many,-,CASSRVGRSTWQYF,TGTGCCAGCAGCCGAGTAGGACGCTCTACGTGGCAGTACTTC
TRBV19,TRBJ1-1,-,-,CASRRSNTEAFF,TGTGCCAGTAGGCGATCCAACACTGAAGCTTTCTTT
TRBV3-1,TRBJ2-1,many,TRBD1,CASTPGQGHNEQFF,TGTGCCAGCACCCCGGGACAGGGCCACAATGAGCAGTTCTTC
TRBV7-3,TRBJ2-2,once,TRBD2,CASSLGTTRTGELFF,TGTGCCAGCAGCTTAGGGACTACGCGCACCGGGGAGCTGTTTTTT
TRBV2,TRBJ1-2,many,-,CASSPPGKGSYYGYTF,TGTGCCAGCAGCCCCCCGGGAAAAGGGAGCTACTATGGCTACACCTTC
TRBV5-1,TRBJ2-3,many,TRBD2,CASSLDPPSGRAPDTQYF,TGCGCCAGCAGCTTGGACCCACCTAGCGGGAGGGCGCCAGATACGCAGTATTTT
TRBV10-2,TRBJ1-1,-,-,CASSLRSPEAFF,TGCGCCAGCAGTTTACGTAGCCCTGAAGCTTTCTTT
TRBV7-8,TRBJ2-7,-,-,CASSTMGEQYF,TGTGCCAGCAGTACGATGGGGGAGCAGTACTTC
TRBV12-5,TRBJ1-1,-,-,CASGLVLGDTNTEAFF,TGTGCTAGTGGTTTGGTACTTGGGGATACAAACACTGAAGCTTTCTTT
TRBV7-8,TRBJ2-3,many,-,CASSWQGGDSADTQYF,TGTGCCAGCAGCTGGCAGGGGGGGGACTCCGCAGATACGCAGTATTTT
TRBV30,TRBJ1-1,many,-,CAWSRWISLEAFF,TGTGCCTGGAGCCGCTGGATCTCCCTTGAAGCTTTCTTT
TRBV19,TRBJ2-2,few,TRBD1,CASSHTGGVNTGELFF,TGTGCCAGTAGCCACACAGGGGGTGTGAACACCGGGGAGCTGTTTTTT
TRBV30,TRBJ2-7,-,TRBD2,CAWSLQGTGTTTYEQYF,TGTGCCTGGAGCCTACAAGGGACCGGGACTACCACCTACGAGCAGTACTTC
TRBV20-1,TRBJ2-1,few,-,CSARRALNEQFF,TGCAGTGCTAGGAGGGCGCTTAATGAGCAGTTCTTC
TRBV13,TRBJ2-1,-,-,CASSLGPLASNEQFF,TGTGCCAGCAGCTTAGGGCCCCTAGCGTCAAATGAGCAGTTCTTC
TRBV3-1,TRBJ2-3,-,TRBD2,CASSQELAGYTDTQYF,TGTGCCAGCAGCCAAGAACTAGCGGGATATACAGATACGCAGTATTTT
TRBV5-1,TRBJ2-1,many,-,CASSFERTLDEQFF,TGCGCCAGCAGCTTCGAGCGGACCTTGGATGAGCAGTTCTTC
TRBV11-2,TRBJ2-7,many,-,CASSLAPDEQYF,TGTGCCAGCAGCTTAGCCCCCGACGAGCAGTACTTC
TRBV7-9,TRBJ2-4,few,TRBD1,CASSARTGTTIQYF,TGTGCCAGCAGCGCTCGGACAGGGACGACCATTCAGTACTTC
TRBV27,TRBJ2-7,many,TRBD2,CASSPLGAGGYEQYF,TGTGCCAGCAGTCCTCTAGGAGCGGGAGGCTACGAGCAGTACTTC
TRBV5-1,TRBJ1-1,-,TRBD1,CASSLTGQGAAAFF,TGCGCCAGCAGCTTGACCGGACAGGGGGCGGCAGCTTTCTTT
TRBV11-2,TRBJ2-7,many,-,CASSLGRQGGYEQYF,TGTGCCAGCAGCTTGGGTCGGCAGGGTGGGTACGAGCAGTACTTC
TRBV7-9,TRBJ2-2,few,-,CASSLRTGGIKDGELFF,TGTGCCAGCAGCTTGCGGACTGGCGGGATTAAGGACGGGGAGCTGTTTTTT
TRBV6-5,TRBJ2-7,few,-,CASSYASSTYEQYF,TGTGCCAGCAGTTACGCGAGTTCCACCTACGAGCAGTACTTC
TRBV6-2/TRBV6-3,TRBJ1-2,-,TRBD1,CASSHDRGLGYTF,TGTGCCAGCAGCCACGACAGGGGGCTCGGCTACACCTTC
TRBV4-1,TRBJ2-7,few,-,CASSQVTGTYEQYF,TGCGCCAGCAGCCAAGTGACCGGGACCTACGAGCAGTACTTC
TRBV28,TRBJ2-3,many,TRBD2,CASSLRAGGPDTQYF,TGTGCCAGCAGTTTGAGAGCGGGAGGCCCAGATACGCAGTATTTT
TRBV29-1,TRBJ2-2,-,-,CSGRGREDTGELFF,TGCAGCGGGCGGGGCAGGGAGGACACCGGGGAGCTGTTTTTT
TRBV20-1,TRBJ2-7,few,-,CSARLVAYEQYF,TGCAGTGCTAGGTTGGTGGCCTACGAGCAGTACTTC
TRBV12-3/TRBV12-4,TRBJ1-2,-,-,CASSPAVDYGYTF,TGTGCCAGCAGTCCGGCAGTCGACTATGGCTACACCTTC
TRBV2,TRBJ2-3,many,-,CASGAQRRDTQYF,TGTGCCAGCGGCGCCCAACGCAGAGATACGCAGTATTTT
TRBV20-1,TRBJ2-1,-,TRBD2,CSARGVTSGSGVEQFF,TGCAGTGCTAGAGGGGTTACTAGCGGGAGTGGCGTTGAGCAGTTCTTC
TRBV3-1,TRBJ1-3,-,-,CANSQGGGSGNTIYF,TGTGCCAACAGCCAAGGGGGGGGCTCTGGAAACACCATATATTTT
TRBV28,TRBJ1-2,many,-,CASISGGKRGYTF,TGTGCCAGCATCTCGGGGGGAAAGAGGGGCTACACCTTC
TRBV28,TRBJ2-1,few,-,CASSWGAGVYNEQFF,TGTGCCAGCAGCTGGGGGGCGGGAGTTTACAATGAGCAGTTCTTC
TRBV14,TRBJ2-1,few,-,CASSQERPLSSYNEQFF,TGTGCCAGCAGCCAAGAGAGACCCCTTAGCTCCTACAATGAGCAGTTCTTC
TRBV30,TRBJ2-7,many,-,CAWSVHGTYEQYF,TGTGCCTGGAGTGTGCATGGGACCTACGAGCAGTACTTC
TRBV7-3,TRBJ1-3,few,-,CASSEIAGNTIYF,TGTGCCAGCAGTGAAATAGCAGGAAACACCATATATTTT
TRBV6-2/TRBV6-3,TRBJ2-1,-,TRBD2,CASGGAGLAAYNEQFF,TGTGCCAGCGGTGGGGCCGGACTAGCGGCCTACAATGAGCAGTTCTTC
TRBV4-3,TRBJ2-1,-,TRBD2,CASSPATGTSGRNEQFF,TGCGCCAGCAGCCCGGCCACCGGGACTAGCGGGAGGAATGAGCAGTTCTTC
TRBV15,TRBJ2-1,-,-,CVTSRERLHSYNEQFF,TGTGTCACCAGCAGAGAAAGATTACACTCCTACAATGAGCAGTTCTTC
TRBV6-1,TRBJ2-7,many,-,CASSDRQFSYEQYF,TGTGCCAGCAGTGACCGACAGTTCTCCTACGAGCAGTACTTC
TRBV28,TRBJ1-5,many,-,CASSLWGQPQHF,TGTGCCAGCAGTTTATGGGGTCAGCCCCAGCATTTT
TRBV20-1,TRBJ1-1,few,-,CSASPQGMNTEAFF,TGCAGTGCTAGTCCGCAGGGCATGAACACTGAAGCTTTCTTT
TRBV5-6,TRBJ2-7,few,-,CASSLLRTAYEQYF,TGTGCCAGCAGCTTGTTAAGGACAGCCTACGAGCAGTACTTC
TRBV28,TRBJ2-1,many,TRBD2,CASSRLPGTSPDSYNEQFF,TGTGCCAGCAGTCGCCTACCTGGGACTAGCCCCGACTCCTACAATGAGCAGTTCTTC
TRBV2,TRBJ2-6,few,-,CARDNSGANVLTF,TGTGCCCGCGACAACTCTGGGGCCAACGTCCTGACTTTC
TRBV7-2,TRBJ2-7,many,TRBD2,CASSRTSGNVGEQYF,TGTGCCAGCAGCCGGACTAGCGGGAATGTAGGCGAGCAGTACTTC
TRBV28,TRBJ2-2,many,TRBD1,CATRTGAAGELFF,TGTGCCACCAGGACAGGAGCGGCCGGGGAGCTGTTTTTT
TRBV9,TRBJ2-3,many,-,CASSVDVDTQYF,TGTGCCAGCAGCGTAGACGTAGATACGCAGTATTTT
TRBV11-3,TRBJ1-1,-,TRBD1,CASSYGTGAEAFF,TGTGCCAGCAGCTACGGGACAGGGGCTGAAGCTTTCTTT
TRBV4-1,TRBJ1-1,-,-,CASSHDSLTEAFF,TGCGCCAGCAGCCATGACAGTCTGACTGAAGCTTTCTTT
TRBV6-2/TRBV6-3,TRBJ1-5,-,-,CASSPGQPQHF,TGTGCCAGCAGTCCTGGGCAGCCCCAGCATTTT
TRBV28,TRBJ2-2,many,-,CASSFTGELFF,TGTGCCAGCAGTTTTACCGGGGAGCTGTTTTTT
TRBV20-1,TRBJ2-5,few,-,CSARGRGPPTETQYF,TGCAGTGCTAGAGGCCGAGGGCCCCCGACGGAGACCCAGTACTTC
TRBV7-9,TRBJ2-7,-,TRBD1,CASRAGGTGPHEQYF,TGTGCCAGCAGAGCAGGCGGGACAGGTCCCCACGAGCAGTACTTC
TRBV4-3,TRBJ2-3,-,TRBD2,CASSQVLRTSGSPDTQYF,TGCGCCAGCAGCCAAGTCCTTAGGACTAGCGGGAGCCCAGATACGCAGTATTTT
TRBV7-9,TRBJ1-5,few,TRBD1,CASSSETGSNQPQHF,TGTGCCAGCAGTTCGGAGACAGGGAGCAATCAGCCCCAGCATTTT
TRBV20-1,TRBJ1-2,many,-,CSAPDRRIGNSGYTF,TGCAGTGCTCCGGACCGTCGAATAGGGAACTCTGGCTACACCTTC